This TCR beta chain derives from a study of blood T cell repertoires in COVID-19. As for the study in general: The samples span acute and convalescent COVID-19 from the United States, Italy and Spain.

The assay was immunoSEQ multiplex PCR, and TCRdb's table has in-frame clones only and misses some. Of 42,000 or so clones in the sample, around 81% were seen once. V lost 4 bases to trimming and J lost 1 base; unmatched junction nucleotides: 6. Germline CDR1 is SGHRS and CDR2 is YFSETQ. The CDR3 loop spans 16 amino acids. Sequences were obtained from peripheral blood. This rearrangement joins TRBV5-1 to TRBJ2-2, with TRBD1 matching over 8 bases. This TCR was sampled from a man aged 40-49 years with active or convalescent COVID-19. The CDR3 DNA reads TGCGCCAGCAGCCTCACCGGGACAGGGAACACCGGGGAGCTGTTTTTT. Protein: CASSLTGTGNTGELFF.